These 3 T cell receptor beta chains share one sample of origin, sequenced in a study of spatial heterogeneity in lung cancer. Broader study findings: Expanded intratumoral alpha and beta TCR counts tracked tumor mutation counts.

In TCRdb, the 5' RACE reads were re-called with MiXCR into one record per CDR3 protein. The sample includes some 100,000 distinct CDR3 sequences, 4.4% of them seen just once. The sample's time point: sample taken at primary tumor resection. What these receptors recognize is not known. The material sequenced was lung tumor tissue, taken at surgery. These receptors came from a male donor with early-stage non-small cell lung cancer.

This clonotype was counted many times. The chain combines TRBV3-1 with TRBJ1-1; D call uncertain. The CDR3 consists of 15 residues. V was clipped by 0 bases and J by 5 bases, with 13 bases between them. Germline CDR1 reads LGHDT; CDR2 reads YNNKEL (reference sequence). The CDR3 DNA sequence: TGTGCCAGCAGCCAAGATCACACCCCGGGGACTGAAGCTTTCTTT. Translation: CASSQDHTPGTEAFF.

This clonotype was seen a few times. V and J are TRBV4-1 and TRBJ2-3, with TRBD2 identical over 7 bases. Trimming at V came to 2 bases and at J to 2 bases, leaving 1 base not matched to a gene. The CDR3 runs 14 residues. Germline CDR1 reads MGHRA; CDR2 reads YSYEKL. The CDR3 DNA follows: TGCGCCAGCAGCCAAACTAGCGCCACAGATACGCAGTATTTT. Translating gives CASSQTSATDTQYF.

This clonotype came up many times. The V gene is TRBV28, the J gene TRBJ1-2, with D maybe TRBD1 (5 bases). Per the germline V gene, CDR1 is MDHEN and CDR2 is SYDVKM. The CDR3 contains 14 residues. The V end was cut by 6 bases, the J end by 7 bases, with 18 bases between. The CDR3 DNA follows: TGTGCCAGCAGCCTCCGAACAGGTTCAAGTGGCTACACCTTC. Protein sequence: CASSLRTGSSGYTF.